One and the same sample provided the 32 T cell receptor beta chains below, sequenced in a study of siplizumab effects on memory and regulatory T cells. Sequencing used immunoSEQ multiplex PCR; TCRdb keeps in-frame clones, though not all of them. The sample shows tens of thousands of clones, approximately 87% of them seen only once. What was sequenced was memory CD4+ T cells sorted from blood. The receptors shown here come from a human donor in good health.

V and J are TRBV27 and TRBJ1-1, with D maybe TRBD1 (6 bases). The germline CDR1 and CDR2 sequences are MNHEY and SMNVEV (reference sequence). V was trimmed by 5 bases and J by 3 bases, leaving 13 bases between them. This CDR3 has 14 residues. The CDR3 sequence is CASSLGRGYTEAFF. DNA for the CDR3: TGTGCCAGCAGTCTCGGGAGGGGGTACACTGAAGCTTTCTTT.

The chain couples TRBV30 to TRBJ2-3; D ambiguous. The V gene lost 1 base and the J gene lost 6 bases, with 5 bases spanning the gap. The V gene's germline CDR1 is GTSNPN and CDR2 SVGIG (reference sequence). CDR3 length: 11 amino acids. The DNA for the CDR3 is TGTGCCTGGAGTGAAGGGGATACGCAGTATTTT. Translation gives CAWSEGDTQYF.

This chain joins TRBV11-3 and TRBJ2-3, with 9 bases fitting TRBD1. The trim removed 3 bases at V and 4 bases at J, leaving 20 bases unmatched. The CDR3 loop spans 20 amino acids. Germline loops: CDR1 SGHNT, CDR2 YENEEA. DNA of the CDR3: TGTGCCAGCAGCTTGGGGTGGGGACCACAGGGGGCGGACGATGCAGATACGCAGTATTTT. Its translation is CASSLGWGPQGADDADTQYF.

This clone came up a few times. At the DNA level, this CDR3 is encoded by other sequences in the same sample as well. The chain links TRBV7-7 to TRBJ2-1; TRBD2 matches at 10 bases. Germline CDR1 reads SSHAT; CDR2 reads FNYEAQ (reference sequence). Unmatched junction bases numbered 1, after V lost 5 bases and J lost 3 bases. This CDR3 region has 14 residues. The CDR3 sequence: CASSRTSGYNEQFF. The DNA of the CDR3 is TGTGCCAGCAGCCGGACTAGCGGCTACAATGAGCAGTTCTTC. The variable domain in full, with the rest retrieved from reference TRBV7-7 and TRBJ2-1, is GAGVSQSPRYKVTKRGQDVTLRCDPISSHATLYWYQQALGQGPEFLTYFNYEAQPDKSGLPSDRFSAERPEGSISTLTIQRTEQRDSAMYRCASSRTSGYNEQFFGPGTRLTVL.

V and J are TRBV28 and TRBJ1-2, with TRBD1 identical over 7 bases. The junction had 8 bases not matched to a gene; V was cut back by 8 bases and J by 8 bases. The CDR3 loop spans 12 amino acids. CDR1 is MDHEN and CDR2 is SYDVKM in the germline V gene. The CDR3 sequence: CASSQGKWGYTF. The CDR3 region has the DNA TGTGCCAGCTCACAGGGGAAATGGGGCTACACCTTC.

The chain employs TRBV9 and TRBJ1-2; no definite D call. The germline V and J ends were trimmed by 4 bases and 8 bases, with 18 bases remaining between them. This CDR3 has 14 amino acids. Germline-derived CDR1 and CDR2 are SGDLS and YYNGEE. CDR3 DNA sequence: TGTGCCAGCAGCCGTGCCCTCCAAGTCAGCGGCTACACCTTC. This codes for CASSRALQVSGYTF.

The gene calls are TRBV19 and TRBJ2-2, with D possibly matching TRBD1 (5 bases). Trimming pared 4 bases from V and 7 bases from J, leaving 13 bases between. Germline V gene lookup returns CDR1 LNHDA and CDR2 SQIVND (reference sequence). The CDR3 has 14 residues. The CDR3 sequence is CASSTGMIYGELFF. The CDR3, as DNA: TGTGCCAGTAGTACAGGGATGATATACGGGGAGCTGTTTTTT.

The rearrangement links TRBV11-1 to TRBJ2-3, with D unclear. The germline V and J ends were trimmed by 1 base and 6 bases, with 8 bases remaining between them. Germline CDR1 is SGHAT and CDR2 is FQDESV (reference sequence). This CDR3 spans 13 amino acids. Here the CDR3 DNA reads TGTGCCAGCAGCTTAGGGTGGCAGGATACGCAGTATTTT. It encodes CASSLGWQDTQYF.

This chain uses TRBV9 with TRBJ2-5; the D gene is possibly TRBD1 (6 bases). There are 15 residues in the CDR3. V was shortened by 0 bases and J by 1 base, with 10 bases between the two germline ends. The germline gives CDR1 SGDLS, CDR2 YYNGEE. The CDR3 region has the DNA TGTGCCAGCAGCGTAGGGACAGATAGCCAAGAGACCCAGTACTTC. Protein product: CASSVGTDSQETQYF.

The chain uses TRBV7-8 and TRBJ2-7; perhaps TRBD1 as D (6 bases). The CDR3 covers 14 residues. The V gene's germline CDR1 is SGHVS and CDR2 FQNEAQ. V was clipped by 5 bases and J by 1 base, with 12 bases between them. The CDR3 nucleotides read TGTGCCAGCAGCCCCGCGACAGGATCCTACGAGCAGTACTTC. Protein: CASSPATGSYEQYF. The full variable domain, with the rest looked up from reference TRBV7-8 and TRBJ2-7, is GAGVSQSPRYKVAKRGQDVALRCDPISGHVSLFWYQQALGQGPEFLTYFQNEAQLDKSGLPSDRFFAERPEGSVSTLKIQRTQQEDSAVYLCASSPATGSYEQYFGPGTRLTVT.

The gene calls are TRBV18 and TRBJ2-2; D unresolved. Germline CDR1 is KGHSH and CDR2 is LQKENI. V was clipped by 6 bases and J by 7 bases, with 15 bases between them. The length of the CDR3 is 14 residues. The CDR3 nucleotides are TGTGCCAGCTCCGCCCGGCTCGATGGCGGGGAGCTGTTTTTT. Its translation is CASSARLDGGELFF.

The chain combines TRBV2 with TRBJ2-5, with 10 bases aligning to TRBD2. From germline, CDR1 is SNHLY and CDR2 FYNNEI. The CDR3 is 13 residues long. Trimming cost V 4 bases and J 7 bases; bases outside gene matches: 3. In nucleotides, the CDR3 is TGTGCCAGCAGTGCTAGCGGGAGTGGGACCCAGTACTTC. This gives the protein CASSASGSGTQYF.

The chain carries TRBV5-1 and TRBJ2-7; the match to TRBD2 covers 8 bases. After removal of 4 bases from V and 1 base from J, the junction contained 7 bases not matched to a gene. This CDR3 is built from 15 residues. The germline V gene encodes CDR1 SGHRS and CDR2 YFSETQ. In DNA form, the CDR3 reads TGCGCCAGCAGCACGCCGGGACTAGGTTCCTACGAGCAGTACTTC. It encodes CASSTPGLGSYEQYF.

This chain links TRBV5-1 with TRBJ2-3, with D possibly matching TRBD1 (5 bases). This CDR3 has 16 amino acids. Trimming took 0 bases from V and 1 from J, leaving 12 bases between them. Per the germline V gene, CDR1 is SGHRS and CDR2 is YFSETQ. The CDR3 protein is CASSLEQGRGTDTQYF. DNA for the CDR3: TGCGCCAGCAGCTTGGAGCAGGGTAGGGGCACAGATACGCAGTATTTT.

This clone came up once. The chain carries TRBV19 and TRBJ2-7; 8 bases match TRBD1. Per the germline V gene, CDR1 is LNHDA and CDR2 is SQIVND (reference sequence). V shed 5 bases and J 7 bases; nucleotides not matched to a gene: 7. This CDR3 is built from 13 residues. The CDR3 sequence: CASSADRAGEQYF. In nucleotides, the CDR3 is TGTGCCAGTAGTGCGGACAGGGCGGGTGAGCAGTACTTC.

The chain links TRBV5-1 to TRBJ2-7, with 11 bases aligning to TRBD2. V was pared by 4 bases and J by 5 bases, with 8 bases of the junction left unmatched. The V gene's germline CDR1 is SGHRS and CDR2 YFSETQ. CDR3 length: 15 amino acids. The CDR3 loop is CASSTSGTSGHEQYF. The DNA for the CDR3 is TGCGCCAGCAGCACTTCCGGGACTAGCGGACACGAGCAGTACTTC.

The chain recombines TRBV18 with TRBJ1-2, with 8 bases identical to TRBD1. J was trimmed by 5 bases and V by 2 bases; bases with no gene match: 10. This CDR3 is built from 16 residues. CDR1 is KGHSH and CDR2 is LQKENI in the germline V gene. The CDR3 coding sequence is TGTGCCAGCTCACCATCTCAGGGGGCGTGGGAGTATGGCTACACCTTC. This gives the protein CASSPSQGAWEYGYTF. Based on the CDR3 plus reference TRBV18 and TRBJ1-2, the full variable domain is NAGVMQNPRHLVRRRGQEARLRCSPMKGHSHVYWYRQLPEEGLKFMVYLQKENIIDESGMPKERFSAEFPKEGPSILRIQQVVRGDSAAYFCASSPSQGAWEYGYTFGSGTRLTVV.

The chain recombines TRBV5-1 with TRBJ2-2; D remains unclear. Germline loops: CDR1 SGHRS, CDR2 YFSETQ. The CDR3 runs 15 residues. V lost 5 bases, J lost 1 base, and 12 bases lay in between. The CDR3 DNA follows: TGCGCCAGCAGGGAGTCGGCCCTGAACACCGGGGAGCTGTTTTTT. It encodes CASRESALNTGELFF.

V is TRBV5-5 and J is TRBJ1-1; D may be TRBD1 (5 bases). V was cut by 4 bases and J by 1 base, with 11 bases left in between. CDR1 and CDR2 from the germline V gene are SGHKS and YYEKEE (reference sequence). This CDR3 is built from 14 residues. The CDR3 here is CASSPAGENTEAFF. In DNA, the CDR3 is TGTGCCAGCAGCCCGGCGGGGGAGAACACTGAAGCTTTCTTT.

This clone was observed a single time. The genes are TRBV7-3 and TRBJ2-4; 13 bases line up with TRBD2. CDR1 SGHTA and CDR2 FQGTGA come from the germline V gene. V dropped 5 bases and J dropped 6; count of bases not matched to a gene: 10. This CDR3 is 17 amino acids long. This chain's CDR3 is CASSPRLAGGNGNIQYF. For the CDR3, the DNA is TGTGCCAGCAGCCCCAGACTAGCGGGAGGTAATGGAAACATTCAGTACTTC.

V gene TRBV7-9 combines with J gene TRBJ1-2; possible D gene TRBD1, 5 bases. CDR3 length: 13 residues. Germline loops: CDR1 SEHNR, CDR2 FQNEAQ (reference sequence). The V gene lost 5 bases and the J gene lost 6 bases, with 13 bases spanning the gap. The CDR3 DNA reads TGTGCCAGCAGCCCCCAGAGGGACGATGGCTACACCTTC. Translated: CASSPQRDDGYTF.

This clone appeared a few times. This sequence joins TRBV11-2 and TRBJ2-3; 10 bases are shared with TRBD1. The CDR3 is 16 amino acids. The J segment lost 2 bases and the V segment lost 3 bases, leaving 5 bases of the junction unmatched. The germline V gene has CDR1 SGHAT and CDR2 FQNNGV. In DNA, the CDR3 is TGTGCCAGCAGCTTGAGGACAGGGGGAAACACAGATACGCAGTATTTT. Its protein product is CASSLRTGGNTDTQYF. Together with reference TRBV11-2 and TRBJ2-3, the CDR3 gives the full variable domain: EAGVAQSPRYKIIEKRQSVAFWCNPISGHATLYWYQQILGQGPKLLIQFQNNGVVDDSQLPKDRFSAERLKGVDSTLKIQPAKLEDSAVYLCASSLRTGGNTDTQYFGPGTRLTVL.

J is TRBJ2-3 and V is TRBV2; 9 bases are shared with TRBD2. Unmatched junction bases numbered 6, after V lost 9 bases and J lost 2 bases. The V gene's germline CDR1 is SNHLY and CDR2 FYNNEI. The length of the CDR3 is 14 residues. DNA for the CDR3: TGTGCCAGGGGGACTAGCTCGACCACAGATACGCAGTATTTT. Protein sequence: CARGTSSTTDTQYF.

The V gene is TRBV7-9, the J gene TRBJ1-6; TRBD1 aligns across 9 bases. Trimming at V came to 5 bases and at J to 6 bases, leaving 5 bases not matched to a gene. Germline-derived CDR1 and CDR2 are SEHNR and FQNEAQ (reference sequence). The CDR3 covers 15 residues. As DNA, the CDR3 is TGTGCCAGCAGCCCGGGACAGGGAGGTAATTCACCCCTCCACTTT. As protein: CASSPGQGGNSPLHF.

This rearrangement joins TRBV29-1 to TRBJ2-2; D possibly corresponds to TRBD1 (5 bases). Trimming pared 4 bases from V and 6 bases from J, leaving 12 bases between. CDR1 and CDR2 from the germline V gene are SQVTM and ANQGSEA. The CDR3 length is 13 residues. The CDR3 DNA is TGCAGCGTTGGGAGCAGGGTGGCCGGGGAGCTGTTTTTT. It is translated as CSVGSRVAGELFF.

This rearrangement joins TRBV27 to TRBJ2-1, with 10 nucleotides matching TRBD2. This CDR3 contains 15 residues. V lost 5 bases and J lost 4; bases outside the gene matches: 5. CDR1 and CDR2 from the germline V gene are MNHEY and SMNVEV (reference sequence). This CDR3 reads CASSPTSGKYNEQFF. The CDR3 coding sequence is TGTGCCAGCAGTCCTACTAGCGGGAAGTACAATGAGCAGTTCTTC.

The CDR3 here is CASSITGGQGPYEQYF. The CDR3 DNA follows: TGTGCCAGTAGTATAACGGGGGGACAGGGGCCCTACGAGCAGTACTTC. The chain has TRBV19 and TRBJ2-7; 10 bases fit TRBD1. The CDR3 is made up of 16 amino acids. The junction had 6 bases not matched to a gene; V was cut back by 2 bases and J by 2 bases. Germline values: CDR1 LNHDA, CDR2 SQIVND (reference sequence).

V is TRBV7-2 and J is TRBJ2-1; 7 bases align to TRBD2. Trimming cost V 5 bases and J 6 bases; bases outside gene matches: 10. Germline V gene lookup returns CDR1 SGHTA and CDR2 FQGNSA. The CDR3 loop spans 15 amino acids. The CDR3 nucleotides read TGTGCCAGCAGCCCGCATGCTAGCGGACCCAATGAGCAGTTCTTC. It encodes CASSPHASGPNEQFF.

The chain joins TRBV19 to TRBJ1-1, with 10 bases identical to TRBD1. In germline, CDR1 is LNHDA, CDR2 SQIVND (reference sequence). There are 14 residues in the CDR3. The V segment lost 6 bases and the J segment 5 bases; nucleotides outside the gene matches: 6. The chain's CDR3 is CASSGDRGITEAFF. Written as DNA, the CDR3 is TGTGCCAGTAGCGGGGACAGGGGTATAACTGAAGCTTTCTTT.

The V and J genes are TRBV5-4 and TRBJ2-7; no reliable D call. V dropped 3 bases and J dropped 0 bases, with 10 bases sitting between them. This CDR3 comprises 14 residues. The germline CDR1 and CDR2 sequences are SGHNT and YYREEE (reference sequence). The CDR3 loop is CASSSLTGSYEQYF. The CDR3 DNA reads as TGTGCCAGCAGCTCCTTAACTGGCTCCTACGAGCAGTACTTC.

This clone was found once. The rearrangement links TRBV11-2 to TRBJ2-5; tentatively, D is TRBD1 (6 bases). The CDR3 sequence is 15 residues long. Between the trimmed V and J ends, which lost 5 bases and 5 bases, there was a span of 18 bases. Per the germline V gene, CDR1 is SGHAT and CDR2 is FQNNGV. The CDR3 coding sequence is TGTGCCAGCAGCCCCGACAGGTTAGGTAGCGAGACCCAGTACTTC. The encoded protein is CASSPDRLGSETQYF.

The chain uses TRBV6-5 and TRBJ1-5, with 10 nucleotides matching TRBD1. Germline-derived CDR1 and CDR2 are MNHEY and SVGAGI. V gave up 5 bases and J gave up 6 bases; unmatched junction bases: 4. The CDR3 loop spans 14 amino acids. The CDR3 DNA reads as TGTGCCAGCAGTCGGACAGGGGGTGGTCAGCCCCAGCATTTT. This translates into CASSRTGGGQPQHF.